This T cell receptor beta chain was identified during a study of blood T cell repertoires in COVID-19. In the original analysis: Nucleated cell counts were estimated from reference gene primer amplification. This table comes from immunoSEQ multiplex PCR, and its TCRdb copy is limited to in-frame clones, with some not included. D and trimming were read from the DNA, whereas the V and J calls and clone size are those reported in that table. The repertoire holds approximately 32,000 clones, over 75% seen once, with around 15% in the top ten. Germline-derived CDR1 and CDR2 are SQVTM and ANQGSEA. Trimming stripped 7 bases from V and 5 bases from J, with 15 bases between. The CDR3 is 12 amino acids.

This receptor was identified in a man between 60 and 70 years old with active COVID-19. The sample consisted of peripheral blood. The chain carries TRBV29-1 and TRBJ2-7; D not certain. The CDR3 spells CSGWSQPDEQYF. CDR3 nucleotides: TGCAGCGGGTGGAGTCAGCCCGACGAGCAGTACTTC.